The clone carrying this T cell receptor beta chain was seen many times. Its antigen is unidentified. This entry belongs to a study of breast tumors, draining lymph nodes, adjacent tissues. Overall study results and limits: Tumor repertoires ranked between lymph nodes and nontumor tissue in diversity, with V and J gene preferences. The data were judged consistent with most tumor T cells coming from lymph node and expanding in tumor.

TCRdb redid the calling of the multiplex PCR reads with MiXCR, one entry per CDR3 protein. The table includes about 13,000 distinct CDR3 sequences, 45% to 50% detected once. Material: tumor-adjacent breast tissue. The clonotype comes from a female donor with breast cancer. Some clones in this sample may be carry-over from other donors' samples.

In nucleotides, the CDR3 is TGTGCCAGTAGTATAGATAGCACAGGGTCTGCCAAAAACATTCAGTACTTC. Residues: CASSIDSTGSAKNIQYF. The chain links TRBV19 to TRBJ2-4, with D perhaps matching TRBD1 (6 bases). This CDR3 has 17 residues. Germline CDR1 is LNHDA and CDR2 is SQIVND (reference sequence). V lost 0 bases and J lost 1, with 13 bases in between. The variable domain in full, completed from reference TRBV19 and TRBJ2-4, reads DGGITQSPKYLFRKEGQNVTLSCEQNLNHDAMYWYRQDPGQGLRLIYYSQIVNDFQKGDIAEGYSVSREKKESFPLTVTSAQKNPTAFYLCASSIDSTGSAKNIQYFGAGTRLSVL.